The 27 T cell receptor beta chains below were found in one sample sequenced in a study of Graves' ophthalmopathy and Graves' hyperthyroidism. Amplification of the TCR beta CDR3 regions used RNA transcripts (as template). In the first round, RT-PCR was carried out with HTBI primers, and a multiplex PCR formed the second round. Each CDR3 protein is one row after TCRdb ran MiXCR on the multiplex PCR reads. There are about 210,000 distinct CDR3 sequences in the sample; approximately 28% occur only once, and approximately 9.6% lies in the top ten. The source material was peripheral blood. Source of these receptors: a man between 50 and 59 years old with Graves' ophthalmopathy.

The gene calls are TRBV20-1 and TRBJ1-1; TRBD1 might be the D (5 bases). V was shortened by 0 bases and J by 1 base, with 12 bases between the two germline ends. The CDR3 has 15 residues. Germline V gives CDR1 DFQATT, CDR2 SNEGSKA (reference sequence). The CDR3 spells CSARDGEGKNTEAFF. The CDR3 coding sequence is TGCAGTGCTAGAGATGGGGAGGGGAAGAACACTGAAGCTTTCTTT.

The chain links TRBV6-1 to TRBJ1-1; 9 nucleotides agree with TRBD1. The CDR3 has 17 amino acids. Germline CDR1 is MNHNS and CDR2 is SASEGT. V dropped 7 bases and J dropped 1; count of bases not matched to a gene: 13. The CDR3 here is CASTPGTGKFSNTEAFF. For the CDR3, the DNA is TGTGCCAGCACCCCCGGGACAGGGAAGTTCTCGAACACTGAAGCTTTCTTT.

CDR3 amino acids: CASQDRATEAFF. The CDR3 DNA is TGTGCCAGCCAAGACAGGGCGACTGAAGCTTTCTTT. J is TRBJ1-1 and V is TRBV6-7; TRBD1 matches 7 bases. TRBV6-7 carries the ORF label, with uncertain function. The CDR3 length is 12 residues. J gave up 5 bases and V 8 bases, and 5 bases lay outside the gene matches.

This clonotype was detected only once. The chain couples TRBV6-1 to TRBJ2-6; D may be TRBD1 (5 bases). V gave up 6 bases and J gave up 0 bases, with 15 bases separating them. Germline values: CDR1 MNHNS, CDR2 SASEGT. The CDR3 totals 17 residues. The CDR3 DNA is TGTGCCAGCAGACAGGCCAGCCGACTCTCTGGGGCCAACGTCCTGACTTTC. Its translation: CASRQASRLSGANVLTF.

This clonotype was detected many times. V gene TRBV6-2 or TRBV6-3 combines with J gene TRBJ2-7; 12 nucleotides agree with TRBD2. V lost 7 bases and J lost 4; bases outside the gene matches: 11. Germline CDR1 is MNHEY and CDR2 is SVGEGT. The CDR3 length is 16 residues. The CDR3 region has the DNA TGTGCCAGCACTCCGTGGGAGACTAGCGGGAGTTACGAGCAGTACTTC. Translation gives CASTPWETSGSYEQYF.

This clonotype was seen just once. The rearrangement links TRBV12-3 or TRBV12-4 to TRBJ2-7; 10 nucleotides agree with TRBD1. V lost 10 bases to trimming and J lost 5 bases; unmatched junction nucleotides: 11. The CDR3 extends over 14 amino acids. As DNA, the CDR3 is TGTGCCACCGCACCGGGACAGGGGTTCGACGAGCAGTACTTC. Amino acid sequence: CATAPGQGFDEQYF.

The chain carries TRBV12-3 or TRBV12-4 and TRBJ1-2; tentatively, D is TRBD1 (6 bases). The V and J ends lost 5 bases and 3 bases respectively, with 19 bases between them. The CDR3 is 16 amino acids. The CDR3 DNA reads TGTGCCAGCAGTCTTTCCCCCCCTGGGGGCGACTATGGCTACACCTTC. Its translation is CASSLSPPGGDYGYTF.

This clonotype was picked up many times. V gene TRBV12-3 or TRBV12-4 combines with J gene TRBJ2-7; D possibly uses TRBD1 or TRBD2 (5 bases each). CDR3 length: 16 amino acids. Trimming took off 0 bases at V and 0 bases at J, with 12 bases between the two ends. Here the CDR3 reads CASSLAQGRGSYEQYF. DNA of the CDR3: TGTGCCAGCAGTTTAGCCCAGGGCCGGGGCTCCTACGAGCAGTACTTC.

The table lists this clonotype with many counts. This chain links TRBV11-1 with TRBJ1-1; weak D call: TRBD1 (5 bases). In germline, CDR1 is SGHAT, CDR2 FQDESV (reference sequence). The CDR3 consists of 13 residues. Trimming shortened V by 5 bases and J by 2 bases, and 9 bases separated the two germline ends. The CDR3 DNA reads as TGTGCCAGCAGCCGTAGGGACAACACTGAAGCTTTCTTT. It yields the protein CASSRRDNTEAFF.

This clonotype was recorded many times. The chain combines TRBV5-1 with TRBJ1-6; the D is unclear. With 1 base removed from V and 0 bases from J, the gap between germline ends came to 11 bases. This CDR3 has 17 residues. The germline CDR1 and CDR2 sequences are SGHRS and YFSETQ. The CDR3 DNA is TGCGCCAGCAGCTTGCAGGCAGTGAGCTCCTATAATTCACCCCTCCACTTT. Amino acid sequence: CASSLQAVSSYNSPLHF.

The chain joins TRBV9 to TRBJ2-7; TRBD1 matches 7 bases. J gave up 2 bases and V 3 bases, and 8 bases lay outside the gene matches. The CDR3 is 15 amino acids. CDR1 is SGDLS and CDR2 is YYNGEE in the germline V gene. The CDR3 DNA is TGTGCCAGCAGCGCCTCGACAGGGTCCACCTACGAGCAGTACTTC. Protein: CASSASTGSTYEQYF.

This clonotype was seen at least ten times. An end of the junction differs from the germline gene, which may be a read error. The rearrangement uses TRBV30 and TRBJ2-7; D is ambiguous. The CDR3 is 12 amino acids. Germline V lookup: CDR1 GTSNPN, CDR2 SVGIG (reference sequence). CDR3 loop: CAWSVSVDERYF. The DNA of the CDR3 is TGTGCCTGGAGTGTTAGTGTGGACGAGCGGTACTTC.

The CDR3 bases are TGTGCCAGCAGGGCCATAGTCCGAAACACTGAAGCTTTCTTT. Protein sequence: CASRAIVRNTEAFF. The V gene is TRBV6-2 or TRBV6-3, the J gene TRBJ1-1; no clear D gene. CDR1 and CDR2 from the germline V gene are MNHEY and SVGEGT. V shed 6 bases and J shed 2 bases, with 13 bases lying between them. This CDR3 has 14 residues.

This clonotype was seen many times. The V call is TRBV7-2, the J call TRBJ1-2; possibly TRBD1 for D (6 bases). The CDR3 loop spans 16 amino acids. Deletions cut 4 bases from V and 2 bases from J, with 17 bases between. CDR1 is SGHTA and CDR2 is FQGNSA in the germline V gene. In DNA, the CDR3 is TGTGCCAGCAGCTACCTCCTGACAGGCTCAAACTATGGCTACACCTTC. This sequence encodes CASSYLLTGSNYGYTF.

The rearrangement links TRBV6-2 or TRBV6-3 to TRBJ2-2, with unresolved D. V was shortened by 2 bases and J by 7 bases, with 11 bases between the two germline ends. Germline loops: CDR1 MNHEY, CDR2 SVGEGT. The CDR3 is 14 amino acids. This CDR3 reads CASSYRVMNGELFF. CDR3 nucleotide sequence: TGTGCCAGCAGTTACAGGGTTATGAACGGGGAGCTGTTTTTT.

This CDR3 reads CASSPNRAGYEQYF. CDR3 coding DNA: TGTGCCAGCAGTCCAAACAGGGCGGGCTACGAGCAGTACTTC. The rearrangement links TRBV12-3 or TRBV12-4 to TRBJ2-7; a weak D match, TRBD1 (6 bases). CDR3 length: 14 residues. V lost 5 bases and J lost 3, with 14 bases in between.

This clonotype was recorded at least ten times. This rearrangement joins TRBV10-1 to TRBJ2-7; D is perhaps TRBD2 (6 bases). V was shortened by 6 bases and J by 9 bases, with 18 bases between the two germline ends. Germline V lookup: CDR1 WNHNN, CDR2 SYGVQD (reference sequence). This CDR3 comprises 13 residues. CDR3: CASSRESNVGQYF. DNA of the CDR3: TGCGCCAGCAGCCGGGAGTCCAACGTCGGGCAGTACTTC.

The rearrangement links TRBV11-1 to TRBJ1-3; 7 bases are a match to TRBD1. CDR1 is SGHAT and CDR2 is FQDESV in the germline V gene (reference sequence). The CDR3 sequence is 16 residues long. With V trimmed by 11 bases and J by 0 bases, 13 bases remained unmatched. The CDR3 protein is CAGQAAPGNSGNTIYF. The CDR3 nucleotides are TGTGCCGGACAGGCAGCCCCAGGAAACTCTGGAAACACCATATATTTT.

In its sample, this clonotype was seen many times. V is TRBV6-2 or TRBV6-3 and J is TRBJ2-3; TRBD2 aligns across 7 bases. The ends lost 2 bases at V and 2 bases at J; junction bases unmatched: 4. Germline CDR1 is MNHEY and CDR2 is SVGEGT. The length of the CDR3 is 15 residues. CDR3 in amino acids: CASSYREDPTDTQYF. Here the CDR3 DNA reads TGTGCCAGCAGTTACCGGGAGGACCCCACAGATACGCAGTATTTT.

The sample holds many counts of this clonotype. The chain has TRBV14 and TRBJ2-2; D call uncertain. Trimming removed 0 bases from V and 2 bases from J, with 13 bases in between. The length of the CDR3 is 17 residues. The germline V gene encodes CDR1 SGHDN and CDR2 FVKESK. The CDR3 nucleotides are TGTGCCAGCAGCCAAGAGGCCCTAACGATTAACACCGGGGAGCTGTTTTTT. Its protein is CASSQEALTINTGELFF.

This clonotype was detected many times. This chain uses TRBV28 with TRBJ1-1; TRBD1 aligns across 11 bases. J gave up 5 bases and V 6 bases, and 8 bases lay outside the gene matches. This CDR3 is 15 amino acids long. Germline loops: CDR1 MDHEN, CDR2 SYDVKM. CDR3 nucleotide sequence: TGTGCCAGCAGACACCGGGACAGGGGGTGGACTGAAGCTTTCTTT. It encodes CASRHRDRGWTEAFF.

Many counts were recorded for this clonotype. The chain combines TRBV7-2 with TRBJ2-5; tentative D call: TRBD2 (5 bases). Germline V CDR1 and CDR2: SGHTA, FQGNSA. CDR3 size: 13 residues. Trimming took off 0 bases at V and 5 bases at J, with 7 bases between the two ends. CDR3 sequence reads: CASSLASVETQYF. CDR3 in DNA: TGTGCCAGCAGCTTAGCTAGCGTCGAGACCCAGTACTTC.

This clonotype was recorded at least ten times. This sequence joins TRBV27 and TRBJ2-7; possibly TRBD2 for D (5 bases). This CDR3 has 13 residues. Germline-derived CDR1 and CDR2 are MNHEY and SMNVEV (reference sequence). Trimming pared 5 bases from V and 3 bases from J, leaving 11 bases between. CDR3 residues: CASSLSGDYEQYF. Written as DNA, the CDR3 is TGTGCCAGCAGTCTCTCCGGGGACTACGAGCAGTACTTC.

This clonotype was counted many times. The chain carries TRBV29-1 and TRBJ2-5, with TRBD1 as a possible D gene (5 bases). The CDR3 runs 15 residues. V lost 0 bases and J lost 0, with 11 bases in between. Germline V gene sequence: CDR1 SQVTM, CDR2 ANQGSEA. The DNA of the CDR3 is TGCAGCGTTGAAGACCAACAGGAGTACCAAGAGACCCAGTACTTC. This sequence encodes CSVEDQQEYQETQYF.

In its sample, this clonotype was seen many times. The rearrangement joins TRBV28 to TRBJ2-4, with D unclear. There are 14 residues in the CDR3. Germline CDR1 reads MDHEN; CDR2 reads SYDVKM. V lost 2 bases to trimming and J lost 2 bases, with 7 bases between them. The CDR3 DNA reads TGTGCCAGCAGTTTAGGTCTACCCAAAAACATTCAGTACTTC. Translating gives CASSLGLPKNIQYF.

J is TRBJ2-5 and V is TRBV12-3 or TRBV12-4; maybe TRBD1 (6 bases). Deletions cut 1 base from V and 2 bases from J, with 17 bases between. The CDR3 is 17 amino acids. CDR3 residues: CASSLGPGGGPQETQYF. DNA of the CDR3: TGTGCCAGCAGTTTAGGGCCCGGTGGGGGCCCTCAAGAGACCCAGTACTTC.

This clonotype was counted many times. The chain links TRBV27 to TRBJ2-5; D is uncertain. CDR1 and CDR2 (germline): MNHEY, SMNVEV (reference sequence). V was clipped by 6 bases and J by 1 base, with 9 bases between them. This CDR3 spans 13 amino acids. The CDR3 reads CASRPLSQETQYF. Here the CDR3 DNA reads TGTGCCAGCAGGCCGCTCTCCCAAGAGACCCAGTACTTC.